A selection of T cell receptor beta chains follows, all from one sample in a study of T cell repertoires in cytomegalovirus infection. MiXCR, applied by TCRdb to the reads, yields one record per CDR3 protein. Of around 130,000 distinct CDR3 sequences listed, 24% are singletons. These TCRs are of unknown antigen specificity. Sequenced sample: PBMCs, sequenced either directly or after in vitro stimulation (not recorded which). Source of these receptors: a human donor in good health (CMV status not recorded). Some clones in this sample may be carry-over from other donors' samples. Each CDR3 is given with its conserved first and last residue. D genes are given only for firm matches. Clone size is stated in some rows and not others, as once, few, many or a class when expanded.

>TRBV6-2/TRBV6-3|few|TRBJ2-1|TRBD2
TGTGCCAGCACATTGACCCGGACTAGCGGGAGTTCCTACAATGAGCAGTTCTTC
CASTLTRTSGSSYNEQFF
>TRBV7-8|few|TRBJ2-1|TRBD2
TGTGCCAGCAGCCTCTCCGGGACTAGATACAATGAGCAGTTCTTC
CASSLSGTRYNEQFF
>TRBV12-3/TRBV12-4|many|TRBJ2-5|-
TGTGCCAGCAGTTTATTCCTGTCCGAAGAGACCCAGTACTTC
CASSLFLSEETQYF
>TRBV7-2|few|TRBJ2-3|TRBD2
TGTGCCAGCAGCCTGGGGGGGGACACAGATACGCAGTATTTT
CASSLGGDTDTQYF
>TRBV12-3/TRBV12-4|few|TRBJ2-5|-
TGTGCCAGCAGTTTGGCTAGCATCCGCCAAGGGACCCAGTACTTC
CASSLASIRQGTQYF
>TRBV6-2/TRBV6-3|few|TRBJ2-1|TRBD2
TGTGCCAGCACCGATACGCGGGGGGGGCAGTTCTTC
CASTDTRGGQFF
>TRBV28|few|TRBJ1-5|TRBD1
TGTGCCAGCAACACGGACAGGGAGCATCAGCCCCAGCATTTT
CASNTDREHQPQHF
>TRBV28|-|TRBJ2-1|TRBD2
TGTGCCAGCAGTTTAGGAGGAGCGGGAGGGGCCTCGGGGGACAATGAGCAGTTCTTC
CASSLGGAGGASGDNEQFF
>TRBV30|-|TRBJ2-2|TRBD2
TGTGCCTGGAGTGTAAGATACCTAGCGGGATCCGGGGAGCTGTTTTTT
CAWSVRYLAGSGELFF
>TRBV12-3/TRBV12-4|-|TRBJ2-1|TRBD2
TGTGCCAGCAGGACTAGCGGGAGGGGCAATGAGCAGTTCTTC
CASRTSGRGNEQFF
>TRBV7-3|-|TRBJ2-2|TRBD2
TGTGCCAGCAGCTCAAGGGACTATTACACCGGGGAGCTGTTTTTT
CASSSRDYYTGELFF
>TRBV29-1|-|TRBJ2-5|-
TGCAGCGTTGAGTATAGTCAAGAGACCCAGTACTTC
CSVEYSQETQYF
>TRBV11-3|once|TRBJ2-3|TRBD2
TGTGCCAGCAGCCCAACTAGCGGGGCCCTAGGGGCGCAGTATTTT
CASSPTSGALGAQYF
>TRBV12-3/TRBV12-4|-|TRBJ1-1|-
TGTGCCAGCAGTGTACAGGAAAACACTGAAGCTTTCTTT
CASSVQENTEAFF
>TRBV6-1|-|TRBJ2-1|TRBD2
TGTGCCAGCAGTAGAACGGGACTAGCGGTAAATGAGCAGTTCTTC
CASSRTGLAVNEQFF
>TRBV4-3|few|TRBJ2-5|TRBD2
TGCGCCAGCAGCCAAGGGGCGGTAGCGGGAGTGGCCGAGACCCAGTACTTC
CASSQGAVAGVAETQYF
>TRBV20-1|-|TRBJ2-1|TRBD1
TGCAGTGCTAAAACTACGGGACAGGGGTTATACTCCTACAATGAGCAGTTCTTC
CSAKTTGQGLYSYNEQFF
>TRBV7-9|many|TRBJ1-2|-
TGTGCCAGCAGCCCAGGGACTCTCGTGGACTATGGCTACACCTTC
CASSPGTLVDYGYTF
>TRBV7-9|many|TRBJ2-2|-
TGTGCCAGCGACGGAGGGATAAGCCTCGGGGAGCTGTTTTTT
CASDGGISLGELFF
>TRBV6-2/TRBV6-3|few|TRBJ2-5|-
TGTGCCAGCAGTTACTCAGGTTTGCAAGAGACCCAGTACTTC
CASSYSGLQETQYF
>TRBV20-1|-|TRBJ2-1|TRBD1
TGCAGTGCTAGAGAGTCTCGCAGGGGGCTATATGAGCAGTTCTTC
CSARESRRGLYEQFF
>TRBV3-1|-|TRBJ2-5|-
TGTGCCAGCAGCCAAGAGGGGGAGACCCAGTACTTC
CASSQEGETQYF
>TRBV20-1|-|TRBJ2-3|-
TGCAGTGCTAGTGGAGGGAACACAGATACGCAGTATTTT
CSASGGNTDTQYF
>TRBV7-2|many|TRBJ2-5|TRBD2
TGTGCCAGCAGCTTAGCCCCCTTCGCGGGAGGGAGCGAGACCCAGTACTTC
CASSLAPFAGGSETQYF
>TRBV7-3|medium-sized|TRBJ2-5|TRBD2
TGTGCCAGCAGCTTATACGCTAGCGGGAGATCAGCGACCCAGTACTTC
CASSLYASGRSATQYF
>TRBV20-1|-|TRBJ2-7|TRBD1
TGCAGTGCTAGATCTCCGGGACAGATCTACGAGCAGTACTTC
CSARSPGQIYEQYF
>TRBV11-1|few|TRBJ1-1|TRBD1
TGTGCCAGCAGCGTCACCCATAGGGGGCTCACTGAAGCTTTCTTT
CASSVTHRGLTEAFF
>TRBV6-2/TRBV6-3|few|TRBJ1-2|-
TGTGCCAGCAGTTACAAGAGGTCAGACTATGGCTACACCTTC
CASSYKRSDYGYTF
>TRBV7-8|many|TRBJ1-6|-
TGTGCCAGCAGCTTATTAAGTAATTCACCCCTCCACTTT
CASSLLSNSPLHF
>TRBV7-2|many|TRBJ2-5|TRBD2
TGTGCCAGCAGCCCATGGGGGAGGGAGGGGACCCAGTACTTC
CASSPWGREGTQYF
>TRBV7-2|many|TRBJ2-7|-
TGTGCCAGCAGCTTAGTAGGGTACGAGCAGTACTTC
CASSLVGYEQYF
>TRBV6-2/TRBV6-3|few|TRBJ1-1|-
TGTGCCAGCAGTTACCGGACCTCTAAGGGCCGCACTGAAGCTTTCTTT
CASSYRTSKGRTEAFF
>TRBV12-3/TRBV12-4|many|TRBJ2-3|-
TGTGCCAGCAGTTTAAGGAGATTGGATACGCAGTATTTT
CASSLRRLDTQYF
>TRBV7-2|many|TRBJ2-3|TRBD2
TGTGCCAGCAGCTTAGTCGTAGCGGGAGATACGCAGTATTTT
CASSLVVAGDTQYF
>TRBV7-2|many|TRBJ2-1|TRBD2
TGTGCCAGCAGCTTAATGCGGGAGAGGGCTGAGCAGTTCTTC
CASSLMRERAEQFF
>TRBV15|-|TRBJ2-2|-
TGTGCCACCAGCAGACTGCAGAGCACCGGGGAGCTGTTTTTT
CATSRLQSTGELFF
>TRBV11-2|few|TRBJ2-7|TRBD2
TGTGCCAGCAGGCCCGCAGCGGGAGATAGTTACGAGCAGTACTTC
CASRPAAGDSYEQYF
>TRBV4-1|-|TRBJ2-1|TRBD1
TGCGCCAGCAGCACCAACAGGGGGCTGACCAATGAGCAGTTCTTC
CASSTNRGLTNEQFF
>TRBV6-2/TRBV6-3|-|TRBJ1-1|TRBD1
TGTGCCAGCAGTTACGCAGTGGGGAGCAGGGGGGCTTTCTTT
CASSYAVGSRGAFF
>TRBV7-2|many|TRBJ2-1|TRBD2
TGTGCCAGCAGCTTAGCTCTAGCGGGAGCCGATGAGCAGTTCTTC
CASSLALAGADEQFF
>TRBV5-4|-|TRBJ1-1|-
TGTGCCAGCAGCAAGGACGGAGGACCCATGAACACTGAAGCTTTCTTT
CASSKDGGPMNTEAFF
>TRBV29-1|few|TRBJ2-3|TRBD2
TGCAGCGTGGGAAGGCTAGCGGAAGACACAGATACGCAGTATTTT
CSVGRLAEDTDTQYF
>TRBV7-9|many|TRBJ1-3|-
TGTGCCAGCAGCCCACTGGGCCGCGGAAACACCATATATTTT
CASSPLGRGNTIYF
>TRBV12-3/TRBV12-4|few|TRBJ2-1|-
TGTGCCAGCAGTTTAGTTCAGCTTGGAGCACCAAACAATGAGCAGTTCTTC
CASSLVQLGAPNNEQFF
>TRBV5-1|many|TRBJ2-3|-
TGCGCCAGCAGCTTGGATGGAGACGGAGGGGATACGCAGTATTTT
CASSLDGDGGDTQYF
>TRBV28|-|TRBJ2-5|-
TGTGCCAGCATCAGAACCGGGTACCTCCGTCAAGAGACCCAGTACTTC
CASIRTGYLRQETQYF
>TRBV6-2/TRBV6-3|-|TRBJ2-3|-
TGTGCCACTACAGCAGCCAGCACAGATACGCAGTATTTT
CATTAASTDTQYF
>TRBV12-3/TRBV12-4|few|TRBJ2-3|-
TGTGCCAGCAGTTTCCCTACTAGCTTAGTGTCGACAGATACGCAGTATTTT
CASSFPTSLVSTDTQYF
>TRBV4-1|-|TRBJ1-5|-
TGCGCCAGCAGCCAAGTGGACCATAGCAATCAGCCCCAGCATTTT
CASSQVDHSNQPQHF
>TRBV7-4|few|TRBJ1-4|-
TGTGCCAGCAGCTTAGTGGTTGGGAATGAAAAACTGTTTTTT
CASSLVVGNEKLFF
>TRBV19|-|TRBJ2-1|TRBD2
TGTGCCAGTAGTTCCACAGGACTAGCGGGAGACAATGAGCAGTTCTTC
CASSSTGLAGDNEQFF
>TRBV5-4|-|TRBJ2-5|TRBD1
TGTGCCAGCAGCGGTAGGGGGCAGGTAGAGACCCAGTACTTC
CASSGRGQVETQYF
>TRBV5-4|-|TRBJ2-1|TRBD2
TGTGCCAGCAGCTTGGCCTCTCGAACGGGAGGGCCGAATGAGCAGTCCTTC
CASSLASRTGGPNEQSF
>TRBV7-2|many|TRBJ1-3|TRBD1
TGTGCCAGCAGCCCATCGACAGGGGGCTCTGGAAACACCATATATTTT
CASSPSTGGSGNTIYF
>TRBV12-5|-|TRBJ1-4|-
TGTGCTAGTCCGGAAAAACTGTTTTTT
CASPEKLFF
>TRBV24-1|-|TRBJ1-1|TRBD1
TGTGCCACCAGTGGCCCCCTGGACAGGGAAACTGAAGCTTTCTTT
CATSGPLDRETEAFF